This entry lists 28 T cell receptor beta chains sequenced from one sample in a study of T cell changes during pregnancy in multiple sclerosis. Generated by immunoSEQ multiplex PCR, the TCRdb table keeps only in-frame clones and is missing some. The sample shows some 45,000 clones, roughly 85% of them seen only once. Sequences were derived from CD4+ T cells from peripheral blood mononuclear cells, sampled after pregnancy. The source is a female donor with multiple sclerosis, enrolled in a pregnancy study.

This clone was picked up a small number of times. This rearrangement joins TRBV15 to TRBJ2-7; 8 bases match TRBD1. CDR1 and CDR2 from the germline V gene are LNHNV and YYDKDF (reference sequence). This CDR3 has 14 amino acids. J gave up 0 bases and V 3 bases, and 1 base lay outside the gene matches. In DNA form, the CDR3 reads TGTGCCACCAGCAGGACAGGGGCCTCCTACGAGCAGTACTTC. It translates to CATSRTGASYEQYF.

The V gene is TRBV5-4, the J gene TRBJ2-2; D possibly corresponds to TRBD2 (6 bases). Between the trimmed V and J ends, which lost 4 bases and 5 bases, there was a span of 12 bases. There are 14 residues in the CDR3. CDR1 is SGHNT, CDR2 YYREEE, per germline (reference sequence). The CDR3 sequence: CASSRNGGTGELFF. In nucleotides, the CDR3 is TGTGCCAGCAGCAGGAATGGGGGGACCGGGGAGCTGTTTTTT.

V usage is TRBV7-3 and J usage is TRBJ2-3; 10 positions agree with TRBD2. Unmatched junction bases numbered 4, after V lost 2 bases and J lost 2 bases. This CDR3 has 16 residues. Germline CDR1 SGHTA, CDR2 FQGTGA. The CDR3 coding sequence is TGTGCCAGCAGCTTACAAGCGGGGGGGATCACAGATACGCAGTATTTT. Translated, it gives CASSLQAGGITDTQYF.

This sequence joins TRBV2 and TRBJ1-3, with 7 bases that match TRBD1. From germline, CDR1 is SNHLY and CDR2 FYNNEI. Trimming removed 5 bases from V and 4 bases from J; junction bases left unmatched: 14. The length of the CDR3 is 17 residues. CDR3 sequence (DNA): TGTGCCAGCAGTTTCCTCGGTGACAGGGCGAGCGGAAACACCATATATTTT. This sequence encodes CASSFLGDRASGNTIYF.

This rearrangement joins TRBV11-1 to TRBJ2-5; no clear D gene. Per germline, CDR1 SGHAT and CDR2 FQDESV (reference sequence). The ends were cut back, 6 bases at V and 3 bases at J, with 8 bases in the middle. The CDR3 loop spans 12 amino acids. Written as DNA, the CDR3 is TGTGCCAGCAGTCACTCGGAAGAGACCCAGTACTTC. Translation gives CASSHSEETQYF.

The chain has TRBV7-2 and TRBJ1-2; 9 bases line up with TRBD1. J gave up 6 bases and V 1 base, and 9 bases lay outside the gene matches. The CDR3 length is 16 residues. Germline V CDR1 and CDR2: SGHTA, FQGNSA. Here the CDR3 DNA reads TGTGCCAGCAGCTTAGGTGTGGCTGGACAGGGGAATGGCTACACCTTC. Translation gives CASSLGVAGQGNGYTF.

This sequence joins TRBV29-1 and TRBJ1-2, with D unresolved. Germline V gene sequence: CDR1 SQVTM, CDR2 ANQGSEA. The ends were cut back, 1 base at V and 8 bases at J, with 14 bases in the middle. This CDR3 has 13 residues. CDR3 sequence reads: CSVEARLAAGYTF. CDR3 DNA sequence: TGCAGCGTTGAAGCTAGGCTGGCCGCGGGCTACACCTTC.

This clone was observed a single time. The CDR3 nucleotides are TGTGCCAGCAGCCGGGACAGGCTGAACACTGAAGCTTTCTTT. Residues: CASSRDRLNTEAFF. The chain joins TRBV11-2 to TRBJ1-1; 8 bases map to TRBD1. The CDR3 runs to 14 residues. Looked up from germline, CDR1 is SGHAT and CDR2 is FQNNGV. The junction had 2 bases not matched to a gene; V was cut back by 5 bases and J by 0 bases.

This sequence joins TRBV6-1 and TRBJ2-4, with a possible D match to TRBD1 (6 bases). The V gene's germline CDR1 is MNHNS and CDR2 SASEGT. Between the trimmed V and J ends, which lost 4 bases and 6 bases, there was a span of 13 bases. There are 14 residues in the CDR3. The CDR3 DNA reads as TGTGCCAGCAGTGTACAGGGTGGTGGAAACATTCAGTACTTC. Translation gives CASSVQGGGNIQYF.

The rearrangement links TRBV2 to TRBJ2-2; D call uncertain. Germline V CDR1 and CDR2: SNHLY, FYNNEI. This CDR3 region has 13 residues. Between the trimmed V and J ends, which lost 2 bases and 4 bases, there was a span of 5 bases. CDR3 region: CASSELFTGELFF. Written as DNA, the CDR3 is TGTGCCAGCAGTGAACTTTTCACCGGGGAGCTGTTTTTT.

V is TRBV19 and J is TRBJ1-2; D is unresolved. V gave up 0 bases and J gave up 0 bases, with 8 bases separating them. Per germline, CDR1 LNHDA and CDR2 SQIVND (reference sequence). The CDR3 has 15 amino acids. The CDR3 nucleotides read TGTGCCAGTAGTATAGACCAACAAGCTAACTATGGCTACACCTTC. It yields the protein CASSIDQQANYGYTF.

The CDR3 coding sequence is TGTGCCATCAGTGACGGCAGGGCTAACTATGGCTACACCTTC. Amino acid sequence: CAISDGRANYGYTF. This chain uses TRBV10-3 with TRBJ1-2; a weak D match, TRBD1 (5 bases). Trimming removed 3 bases from V and 0 bases from J, with 8 bases in between. This CDR3 has 14 residues. CDR1 ENHRY and CDR2 SYGVKD come from the germline V gene.

This chain links TRBV6-5 with TRBJ1-1; D not resolved. Germline V gene lookup returns CDR1 MNHEY and CDR2 SVGAGI. CDR3 size: 13 residues. V dropped 3 bases and J dropped 3 bases, with 8 bases sitting between them. This CDR3 is CASSYRRDTEAFF. In DNA, the CDR3 is TGTGCCAGCAGTTATAGGAGGGACACTGAAGCTTTCTTT.

This clone has only one observation. The chain is built from TRBV6-1 and TRBJ1-5, with TRBD1 matching over 7 bases. The V gene end was trimmed by 6 bases and the J gene end by 4 bases; junction bases not matched to a gene: 3. The CDR3 covers 13 residues. Per germline, CDR1 MNHNS and CDR2 SASEGT. CDR3: CASRGTDNQPQHF. DNA of the CDR3: TGTGCCAGCAGAGGGACAGATAATCAGCCCCAGCATTTT.

The chain combines TRBV7-2 with TRBJ2-7; D unresolved. This CDR3 is 14 amino acids long. Trimming took off 2 bases at V and 3 bases at J, with 11 bases between the two ends. Per the germline V gene, CDR1 is SGHTA and CDR2 is FQGNSA. The CDR3 protein is CASSLNTPFYEQYF. DNA for the CDR3: TGTGCCAGCAGCTTAAACACCCCATTCTACGAGCAGTACTTC.

V gene TRBV30 combines with J gene TRBJ1-2, with 8 positions matching TRBD1. The ends lost 3 bases at V and 2 bases at J; junction bases unmatched: 8. The CDR3 is made up of 15 amino acids. CDR1 is GTSNPN, CDR2 SVGIG, per germline (reference sequence). CDR3 DNA sequence: TGTGCCTGGAGGACAAAGGGACAGGCCAACTATGGCTACACCTTC. It yields the protein CAWRTKGQANYGYTF.

The chain carries TRBV19 and TRBJ2-4; the D is unclear. The V end lost 3 bases, the J end lost 13 bases, and 10 bases lay between the germline ends. Germline-derived CDR1 and CDR2 are LNHDA and SQIVND (reference sequence). This CDR3 spans 11 amino acids. DNA for the CDR3: TGTGCCAGTAGTATTGGTGACTTGCAGTACTTC. It yields the protein CASSIGDLQYF. Together with reference TRBV19 and TRBJ2-4, the CDR3 gives the full variable domain: DGGITQSPKYLFRKEGQNVTLSCEQNLNHDAMYWYRQDPGQGLRLIYYSQIVNDFQKGDIAEGYSVSREKKESFPLTVTSAQKNPTAFYLCASSIGDLQYFGAGTRLSVL.

This chain links TRBV6-5 with TRBJ1-1, with 7 bases fitting TRBD1. Trimming cost V 6 bases and J 1 base; bases outside gene matches: 5. CDR1 and CDR2 from the germline V gene are MNHEY and SVGAGI. There are 14 residues in the CDR3. The CDR3 loop is CASSFGTANTEAFF. As DNA, the CDR3 is TGTGCCAGCAGCTTCGGGACAGCGAACACTGAAGCTTTCTTT.

The genes are TRBV5-1 and TRBJ2-6; 10 positions agree with TRBD2. Unmatched junction bases numbered 2, after V lost 0 bases and J lost 2 bases. This CDR3 is 17 amino acids long. Germline V gene lookup returns CDR1 SGHRS and CDR2 YFSETQ. CDR3 amino acids: CASSLEAGGPGANVLTF. The CDR3 bases are TGCGCCAGCAGCTTGGAAGCGGGGGGGCCTGGGGCCAACGTCCTGACTTTC.

CDR3 coding DNA: TGCAGCGTTGATACCCAGATTCAAGAGACCCAGTACTTC. Amino acid sequence: CSVDTQIQETQYF. V is TRBV29-1 and J is TRBJ2-5, with D uncertain. This CDR3 has 13 amino acids. V was trimmed by 3 bases and J by 2 bases, leaving 10 bases between them. The germline gives CDR1 SQVTM, CDR2 ANQGSEA.

DNA for the CDR3: TGCGCCAGCAGCCGACAACTACCGACAGTAACTAATGAAAAACTGTTTTTT. Translation: CASSRQLPTVTNEKLFF. The V and J genes are TRBV10-2 and TRBJ1-4, with TRBD1 as a possible D gene (5 bases). V was pared by 6 bases and J by 1 base, with 18 bases between. The germline V gene encodes CDR1 WSHSY and CDR2 SAAADI. The CDR3 contains 17 residues.

The genes are TRBV6-5 and TRBJ2-7; 10 nucleotides align to TRBD1. The germline V gene encodes CDR1 MNHEY and CDR2 SVGAGI. The CDR3 consists of 14 residues. The J segment lost 4 bases and the V segment lost 5 bases, leaving 5 bases of the junction unmatched. CDR3 in DNA: TGTGCCAGCAGTCTGGACAGGGGGTTATACGAGCAGTACTTC. Protein sequence: CASSLDRGLYEQYF.

V and J are TRBV7-9 and TRBJ1-5; no reliable D call. CDR1 SEHNR and CDR2 FQNEAQ come from the germline V gene (reference sequence). Trimming removed 2 bases at V and 2 bases at J, with 19 bases between. The CDR3 length is 18 residues. The CDR3 nucleotides read TGTGCCAGCAGCTTATCCCCGGTCGGGAGGAGAGGCAATCAGCCCCAGCATTTT. It yields the protein CASSLSPVGRRGNQPQHF.

This chain uses TRBV27 with TRBJ2-7; tentative D call: TRBD2 (5 bases). The CDR3 has 14 residues. CDR1 MNHEY and CDR2 SMNVEV come from the germline V gene (reference sequence). With 3 bases removed from V and 3 bases from J, the gap between germline ends came to 12 bases. The CDR3 coding sequence is TGTGCCAGCAGTTTTAACGGGGATCTCTACGAGCAGTACTTC. Translated: CASSFNGDLYEQYF.

This clone is a singleton in its sample. The chain joins TRBV11-2 to TRBJ1-3; D is possibly TRBD1 (5 bases). Germline CDR1 reads SGHAT; CDR2 reads FQNNGV. This CDR3 contains 15 residues. Deletions cut 5 bases from V and 4 bases from J, with 15 bases between. CDR3 in DNA: TGTGCCAGCAGCGGCCTTAGGGGCTCAGGAAACACCATATATTTT. The encoded protein is CASSGLRGSGNTIYF.

The CDR3 nucleotides are TGTGCCAGCAGTAAGCAGGGAGGTACCACTGAAGCTTTCTTT. Translating it yields CASSKQGGTTEAFF. This sequence joins TRBV5-6 and TRBJ1-1; D is perhaps TRBD1 (5 bases). Trimming removed 5 bases at V and 4 bases at J, with 15 bases between. The CDR3 runs to 14 residues. CDR1 is SGHDT, CDR2 YYEEEE, per germline.

The rearrangement joins TRBV28 to TRBJ1-2; D is unclear. V was cut by 4 bases and J by 5 bases, with 8 bases left in between. This CDR3 is built from 12 residues. Germline loops: CDR1 MDHEN, CDR2 SYDVKM. CDR3 in DNA: TGTGCCAGCAGTTCTCGGGATTATGGCTACACCTTC. Translating it yields CASSSRDYGYTF.

The chain couples TRBV25-1 to TRBJ1-3; D call uncertain. Germline V gene data show CDR1 as MGHDK and CDR2 as SYGVNS. The CDR3 totals 14 residues. The ends were cut back, 4 bases at V and 0 bases at J, with 7 bases in the middle. The CDR3 nucleotides read TGTGCCAGCAGTGCCCGCGGCTCTGGAAACACCATATATTTT. It codes for CASSARGSGNTIYF. The entire variable domain, with the rest obtained from reference TRBV25-1 and TRBJ1-3, is as follows: EADIYQTPRYLVIGTGKKITLECSQTMGHDKMYWYQQDPGMELHLIHYSYGVNSTEKGDLSSESTVSRIRTEHFPLTLESARPSHTSQYLCASSARGSGNTIYFGEGSWLTVV.